This T cell receptor (beta chain) was retrieved from a study of T cell changes during pregnancy in multiple sclerosis. CDR3 length: 16 residues. Losses at the gene ends were 6 bases for V and 5 bases for J; bases not matched to a gene: 15. Germline values: CDR1 SGHAT, CDR2 FQNNGV. Method: immunoSEQ multiplex PCR; TCRdb's copy keeps in-frame clones and lacks some. The sample shows tens of thousands of clones, 90% to 95% of them seen only once. Sequenced here: peripheral blood, sampled after pregnancy. This clonotype was sampled from a female donor in good health, enrolled as a control in a pregnancy study. The V call is TRBV11-2, the J call TRBJ2-5; TRBD2 matches 7 bases. CDR3 DNA: TGTGCCAGCAGTATACCCGTACTAGCGTCAGAGGAGACCCAGTACTTC. Translating it yields CASSIPVLASEETQYF.